Following are 10 T cell receptor beta chains from one sample sequenced in a study of T cell changes during pregnancy in multiple sclerosis. Produced via immunoSEQ multiplex PCR; TCRdb's table is partial and in-frame only. The repertoire holds tens of thousands of clones, 88% seen once, with 5.5% to 6% in the top ten. The sequenced sample was CD8+ T cells from peripheral blood mononuclear cells, obtained after pregnancy. All receptors derive from a female donor in good health, enrolled as a control in a pregnancy study.

The CDR3 sequence: CASGTTSGGPFSYNEQFF. The CDR3 DNA reads as TGTGCCAGCGGGACGACTAGCGGGGGGCCGTTTTCCTACAATGAGCAGTTCTTC. The V gene is TRBV2, the J gene TRBJ2-1; 13 nucleotides agree with TRBD2. Germline V gene sequence: CDR1 SNHLY, CDR2 FYNNEI. The V segment lost 8 bases and the J segment 1 base; nucleotides outside the gene matches: 11. The CDR3 spans 18 residues. Combining the CDR3 with reference TRBV2 and TRBJ2-1 gives the whole variable domain EPEVTQTPSHQVTQMGQEVILRCVPISNHLYFYWYRQILGQKVEFLVSFYNNEISEKSEIFDDQFSVERPDGSNFTLKIRSTKLEDSAMYFCASGTTSGGPFSYNEQFFGPGTRLTVL.

The chain is built from TRBV6-5 and TRBJ2-7; D gene uncertain. V gave up 0 bases and J gave up 6 bases, with 12 bases separating them. Germline CDR1 MNHEY, CDR2 SVGAGI. The CDR3 loop spans 14 amino acids. The CDR3 region is CASSYSAERGEQYF. CDR3 sequence (DNA): TGTGCCAGCAGTTACTCGGCGGAGCGTGGCGAGCAGTACTTC.

The chain couples TRBV7-6 to TRBJ1-2; 8 nucleotides align to TRBD1. Germline CDR1 reads SGHVS; CDR2 reads FNYEAQ. CDR3 size: 16 residues. J was trimmed by 6 bases and V by 3 bases; bases with no gene match: 12. CDR3 loop: CASSFSKSRGHDGYTF. The DNA for the CDR3 is TGTGCCAGCAGCTTTAGTAAGAGCAGGGGGCACGATGGCTACACCTTC.

The chain links TRBV30 to TRBJ1-2, with unresolved D. The germline CDR1 and CDR2 sequences are GTSNPN and SVGIG (reference sequence). V gave up 1 base and J gave up 5 bases, with 8 bases separating them. CDR3 length: 12 amino acids. The CDR3 DNA sequence: TGTGCCTGGAGTGCTCGGGATTATGGCTACACCTTC. It codes for CAWSARDYGYTF.

The chain employs TRBV7-2 and TRBJ2-3, with 11 bases that match TRBD2. The J segment lost 7 bases and the V segment lost 1 base, leaving 4 bases of the junction unmatched. The CDR3 is 15 amino acids. The germline V gene has CDR1 SGHTA and CDR2 FQGNSA. The CDR3: CASSLVAGGPNTQYF. For the CDR3, the DNA is TGTGCCAGCAGCTTAGTAGCGGGGGGGCCAAATACGCAGTATTTT.

The chain has TRBV2 and TRBJ2-5, with 11 bases identical to TRBD2. From germline, CDR1 is SNHLY and CDR2 FYNNEI. The CDR3 loop spans 17 amino acids. The junction had 9 bases not matched to a gene; V was cut back by 4 bases and J by 2 bases. CDR3 sequence reads: CASSVWASGGIQETQYF. CDR3 bases: TGTGCCAGCAGTGTTTGGGCTAGCGGGGGGATACAAGAGACCCAGTACTTC.

J is TRBJ2-7 and V is TRBV4-3; possibly TRBD1 for D (6 bases). The germline V gene encodes CDR1 LGHNA and CDR2 YSLEER. This CDR3 spans 15 amino acids. Between the trimmed V and J ends, which lost 0 bases and 6 bases, there was a span of 15 bases. The DNA for the CDR3 is TGCGCCAGCAGCCAAGATAGGGGGACACCCTTCGAGCAGTACTTC. Its protein product is CASSQDRGTPFEQYF.

The chain recombines TRBV7-9 with TRBJ1-3; D remains unclear. The CDR3 length is 15 residues. Germline V lookup: CDR1 SEHNR, CDR2 FQNEAQ (reference sequence). V dropped 10 bases and J dropped 0 bases, with 16 bases sitting between them. The CDR3 region is CATHVPISSGNTIYF. CDR3 nucleotides: TGTGCCACCCATGTCCCGATTAGCTCTGGAAACACCATATATTTT.

The chain recombines TRBV5-6 with TRBJ2-7; 8 bases fit TRBD1. The length of the CDR3 is 12 residues. Germline values: CDR1 SGHDT, CDR2 YYEEEE. V lost 3 bases and J lost 6; bases outside the gene matches: 2. In nucleotides, the CDR3 is TGTGCCAGCAGCTCCAGGGGGCGCGAGCAGTACTTC. Translating it yields CASSSRGREQYF.

This rearrangement joins TRBV13 to TRBJ2-5; possibly TRBD2 for D (5 bases). The V gene's germline CDR1 is PRHDT and CDR2 FYEKMQ (reference sequence). The V end was cut by 4 bases, the J end by 0 bases, with 9 bases between. The CDR3 loop spans 14 amino acids. The CDR3: CASSSAGNQETQYF. CDR3 coding DNA: TGTGCCAGCAGCTCCGCCGGGAACCAAGAGACCCAGTACTTC.